These 27 T cell receptor beta chains share one sample of origin, sequenced in a study of T-cell reconstitution after alpha-beta-depleted transplantation in children. Unique molecular identifiers were built into the TCRbeta library. TCRdb itself ran the PCR reads through MiXCR, one entry per CDR3 protein. The sample consists of about 190,000 distinct CDR3 sequences, more than 6.5% of them appearing once. Sequenced material: PBMCs from the stem cell graft donor, taken from the stem cell graft. The receptors stem from a human donor who donated a stem cell graft to a child with Wiskott-Aldrich syndrome.

The table lists this clonotype with many counts. This sequence joins TRBV12-3 or TRBV12-4 and TRBJ1-2, with D unclear. This CDR3 region has 12 residues. The V and J ends lost 1 base and 13 bases respectively, with 13 bases between them. CDR3 amino acids: CASSLVTSLSTF. The CDR3 DNA reads as TGTGCCAGCAGTTTAGTCACGTCTCTCTCCACCTTC.

This clonotype has ten or more counts. The chain is built from TRBV20-1 and TRBJ1-5, with unresolved D. CDR3 length: 14 residues. V shed 4 bases and J shed 5 bases, with 15 bases lying between them. Germline CDR1 and CDR2: DFQATT and SNEGSKA (reference sequence). CDR3 DNA: TGCAGTGCTAAACTTAAGGGTCCCCATCAGCCCCAGCATTTT. Translation gives CSAKLKGPHQPQHF.

This clonotype was detected many times. This chain connects TRBV5-1 to TRBJ1-5; no firm D call. The germline gives CDR1 SGHRS, CDR2 YFSETQ. V lost 0 bases to trimming and J lost 2 bases, with 9 bases between them. There are 15 residues in the CDR3. The CDR3 sequence: CASSLAGVGNQPQHF. The DNA for the CDR3 is TGCGCCAGCAGCTTGGCCGGGGTAGGCAATCAGCCCCAGCATTTT.

This clonotype came up many times. The J gene is TRBJ2-3, the V gene TRBV15; D possibly corresponds to TRBD2 (5 bases). This CDR3 spans 15 amino acids. Germline V lookup: CDR1 LNHNV, CDR2 YYDKDF (reference sequence). V was trimmed by 5 bases and J by 2 bases, leaving 14 bases between them. The CDR3 protein is CATSGRVGITDTQYF. CDR3 sequence (DNA): TGTGCCACCAGCGGGAGAGTGGGGATCACAGATACGCAGTATTTT.

At least ten counts were recorded for this clonotype. The CDR3 carries no conserved terminal phenylalanine or tryptophan, so it likely arises from a read error. Because the CDR3's place on the DNA is in doubt, the DNA is left out and the CDR3 is given as listed by TCRdb. V is TRBV20-1 and J is TRBJ2-1; the table's D call, TRBD1, has no DNA check behind it. With termini counted, the CDR3 has 13 amino acids. From germline, CDR1 is DFQATT and CDR2 SNEGSKA (reference sequence). CDR3 amino acids: CSAITGTGVRGGV.

This clonotype has a count of ten or more. The chain carries TRBV12-3 or TRBV12-4 and TRBJ2-3, with D perhaps matching TRBD2 (6 bases). The length of the CDR3 is 12 residues. Between the trimmed V and J ends, which lost 7 bases and 5 bases, there was a span of 10 bases. The CDR3 nucleotides are TGTGCCAGCACCCCGGGGGAAGATACGCAGTATTTT. Its protein is CASTPGEDTQYF.

The chain recombines TRBV30 with TRBJ1-2; 7 bases line up with TRBD1. After removal of 3 bases from V and 6 bases from J, the junction contained 4 bases not matched to a gene. The CDR3 has 12 amino acids. The germline V gene encodes CDR1 GTSNPN and CDR2 SVGIG (reference sequence). The CDR3 coding sequence is TGTGCCTGGAGCGATACAGGGGATGGCTACACCTTC. As protein: CAWSDTGDGYTF. The full variable domain, in which reference TRBV30 and TRBJ1-2 provide the parts outside the CDR3, is SQTIHQWPATLVQPVGSPLSLECTVEGTSNPNLYWYRQAAGRGLQLLFYSVGIGQISSEVPQNLSASRPQDRQFILSSKKLLLSDSGFYLCAWSDTGDGYTFGSGTRLTVV.

At least ten counts were recorded for this clonotype. The chain combines TRBV12-3 or TRBV12-4 with TRBJ1-4, with D perhaps TRBD1 (6 bases). V lost 6 bases and J lost 4, with 18 bases in between. This CDR3 spans 16 amino acids. This CDR3 reads CASRAQQGLGNEKLFF. The CDR3 DNA sequence: TGTGCCAGCAGAGCCCAACAGGGTCTTGGTAATGAAAAACTGTTTTTT.

This clonotype has ten or more counts. The chain recombines TRBV7-8 with TRBJ2-5; TRBD1 agrees at 11 bases. Losses at the gene ends were 1 base for V and 5 bases for J; bases not matched to a gene: 12. CDR1 SGHVS and CDR2 FQNEAQ come from the germline V gene. The CDR3 contains 18 residues. The CDR3 region is CASSLGLVGQGAWETQYF. DNA for the CDR3: TGTGCCAGCAGCTTAGGACTCGTAGGACAGGGGGCATGGGAGACCCAGTACTTC.

At least ten counts were recorded for this clonotype. The J gene is TRBJ2-5, the V gene TRBV5-1, with unresolved D. The CDR3 is 14 residues long. The V end was cut by 3 bases, the J end by 4 bases, with 13 bases between. Germline V gene sequence: CDR1 SGHRS, CDR2 YFSETQ. The CDR3, as DNA: TGCGCCAGCAGCTCCTCAGGCGGTGGAGAGACCCAGTACTTC. Its protein is CASSSSGGGETQYF. Complete variable domain (other parts from reference TRBV5-1 and TRBJ2-5): KAGVTQTPRYLIKTRGQQVTLSCSPISGHRSVSWYQQTPGQGLQFLFEYFSETQRNKGNFPGRFSGRQFSNSRSEMNVSTLELGDSALYLCASSSSGGGETQYFGPGTRLLVL.

This clonotype came up many times. The J gene is TRBJ2-5, the V gene TRBV28; 7 nucleotides line up with TRBD1. Germline V gives CDR1 MDHEN, CDR2 SYDVKM. V trimming: 6 bases; J trimming: 6 bases; junction bases outside the gene matches: 4. The CDR3 totals 12 residues. The CDR3 reads CASRSTGKTQYF. CDR3 in DNA: TGTGCCAGCAGATCGACAGGGAAGACCCAGTACTTC.

In this sample, this clonotype turned up many times. V is TRBV5-6 and J is TRBJ2-2, with D unclear. This CDR3 contains 14 residues. Germline V CDR1 and CDR2: SGHDT, YYEEEE. The ends were cut back, 0 bases at V and 1 base at J, with 4 bases in the middle. The CDR3 DNA reads TGTGCCAGCAGCTTGGGGTTGAACACCGGGGAGCTGTTTTTT. It encodes CASSLGLNTGELFF.

This clonotype was picked up many times. The chain employs TRBV29-1 and TRBJ2-1; TRBD2 agrees at 10 bases. Unmatched junction bases numbered 12, after V lost 2 bases and J lost 8 bases. This CDR3 comprises 16 residues. The V gene's germline CDR1 is SQVTM and CDR2 ANQGSEA. CDR3 sequence (DNA): TGCAGCGTTGAACTCCTAGCGGGAGCAACGGGGGATGAGCAGTTCTTC. Translating gives CSVELLAGATGDEQFF.

This clonotype has a count of ten or more. The J gene is TRBJ2-1, the V gene TRBV12-3 or TRBV12-4; 13 bases are shared with TRBD2. This CDR3 region has 17 residues. With V trimmed by 5 bases and J by 5 bases, 9 bases remained unmatched. The CDR3 region has the DNA TGTGCCAGCAGTCTCGGGACTAGCGGGAACATTAACAATGAGCAGTTCTTC. Translating gives CASSLGTSGNINNEQFF.

This clonotype was seen many times. This chain uses TRBV12-3 or TRBV12-4 with TRBJ2-1; unclear D gene. The V and J ends lost 3 bases and 8 bases respectively, with 11 bases between them. There are 13 residues in the CDR3. CDR3 sequence reads: CASSFGRKDEQFF. DNA for the CDR3: TGTGCCAGCAGTTTTGGCCGGAAGGATGAGCAGTTCTTC.

This clonotype was observed at least ten times. This chain joins TRBV20-1 and TRBJ1-1; 9 positions agree with TRBD1. Per germline, CDR1 DFQATT and CDR2 SNEGSKA (reference sequence). V trimming: 1 base; J trimming: 5 bases; junction bases outside the gene matches: 5. This CDR3 spans 14 amino acids. CDR3 sequence reads: CSARGYRGRTEAFF. CDR3 sequence (DNA): TGCAGTGCTAGAGGCTACAGGGGGCGGACTGAAGCTTTCTTT.

This clonotype occurred many times. The J gene is TRBJ1-6, the V gene TRBV20-1; D gene unclear. The CDR3 length is 14 residues. The V end lost 0 bases, the J end lost 7 bases, and 10 bases lay between the germline ends. From germline, CDR1 is DFQATT and CDR2 SNEGSKA (reference sequence). The CDR3 DNA sequence: TGCAGTGCTAGAGACCGAATTGGGAATTCACCCCTCCACTTT. This gives the protein CSARDRIGNSPLHF.

This clonotype was counted at least ten times. The chain combines TRBV6-1 with TRBJ1-1; D gene unclear. The germline CDR1 and CDR2 sequences are MNHNS and SASEGT. Trimming removed 6 bases from V and 0 bases from J, with 14 bases in between. The CDR3 loop spans 15 amino acids. The CDR3 DNA follows: TGTGCCAGCAGCGATGGGGTTGCCATGAACACTGAAGCTTTCTTT. This sequence encodes CASSDGVAMNTEAFF.

V and J are TRBV6-5 and TRBJ1-1; tentatively, D is TRBD1 (6 bases). CDR3 size: 15 residues. The V and J ends lost 7 bases and 5 bases respectively, with 20 bases between them. CDR1 MNHEY and CDR2 SVGAGI come from the germline V gene. The CDR3: CASIPGDRGWTEAFF. The CDR3 DNA is TGTGCCAGCATTCCAGGGGATCGAGGTTGGACTGAAGCTTTCTTT.

This clonotype showed up many times. The CDR3 reads CASSFLQGARNEQYF. The CDR3 DNA reads TGCGCCAGCAGCTTTCTCCAGGGGGCTAGGAACGAGCAGTACTTC. V usage is TRBV5-1 and J usage is TRBJ2-7; the match to TRBD1 covers 8 bases. Germline CDR1 is SGHRS and CDR2 is YFSETQ. The CDR3 sequence is 15 residues long. Losses at the gene ends were 2 bases for V and 5 bases for J; bases not matched to a gene: 9.

This clonotype was observed many times. The V and J genes are TRBV29-1 and TRBJ1-1; D gene ambiguous. This CDR3 contains 15 residues. CDR1 and CDR2 (germline): SQVTM, ANQGSEA. V lost 0 bases, J lost 0 bases, and 11 bases lay in between. CDR3 protein: CSVEERTMLNTEAFF. The CDR3 bases are TGCAGCGTTGAAGAACGGACCATGCTGAACACTGAAGCTTTCTTT.

This clonotype was observed at least ten times. The chain carries TRBV15 and TRBJ1-1, with 7 bases matching TRBD1. CDR3 length equals 14 residues. The ends lost 7 bases at V and 3 bases at J; junction bases unmatched: 8. The V gene's germline CDR1 is LNHNV and CDR2 YYDKDF (reference sequence). The CDR3: CATTQDRSYTEAFF. The CDR3 DNA follows: TGTGCCACCACCCAGGACAGGTCTTACACTGAAGCTTTCTTT.

The table lists this clonotype with many counts. V gene TRBV25-1 combines with J gene TRBJ2-7, with unresolved D. V lost 1 base to trimming and J lost 5 bases, with 3 bases between them. Germline CDR1 is MGHDK and CDR2 is SYGVNS. CDR3 size: 11 residues. The CDR3 here is CASSEFNEQYF. In DNA form, the CDR3 reads TGTGCCAGCAGTGAATTCAACGAGCAGTACTTC.

This clonotype was observed many times. The CDR3 spells CASSQDLKSSGRSSYNEQFF. CDR3 DNA sequence: TGTGCCAGCAGCCAAGATCTAAAGTCTAGCGGCCGAAGCTCCTACAATGAGCAGTTCTTC. This rearrangement joins TRBV3-1 to TRBJ2-1; 7 bases agree with TRBD2. The length of the CDR3 is 20 residues. Germline assignment: CDR1 LGHDT and CDR2 YNNKEL (reference sequence). J gave up 0 bases and V 0 bases, and 14 bases lay outside the gene matches.

This clonotype has ten or more counts. This chain joins TRBV20-1 and TRBJ2-3; 13 nucleotides match TRBD2. Trimming cost V 4 bases and J 0 bases; bases outside gene matches: 7. Germline V CDR1 and CDR2: DFQATT, SNEGSKA (reference sequence). There are 17 residues in the CDR3. CDR3 amino acids: CSAIRLAGGLSTDTQYF. CDR3 nucleotides: TGCAGTGCTATCCGACTAGCGGGAGGATTAAGCACAGATACGCAGTATTTT.

The chain combines TRBV7-2 with TRBJ2-7; D gene unclear. V shed 5 bases and J shed 0 bases, with 5 bases lying between them. Germline CDR1 is SGHTA and CDR2 is FQGNSA. CDR3 length equals 12 residues. The CDR3 region is CASSQSSYEQYF. The CDR3 coding sequence is TGTGCCAGCAGCCAGAGCTCCTACGAGCAGTACTTC. Looking up the rest from reference TRBV7-2 and TRBJ2-7 gives the full variable domain: GAGVSQSPSNKVTEKGKDVELRCDPISGHTALYWYRQSLGQGLEFLIYFQGNSAPDKSGLPSDRFSAERTGGSVSTLTIQRTQQEDSAVYLCASSQSSYEQYFGPGTRLTVT.

The sample holds many counts of this clonotype. The chain combines TRBV20-1 with TRBJ2-5; D could derive from TRBD1 or TRBD2 (5 bases each). Trimming pared 2 bases from V and 5 bases from J, leaving 12 bases between. Germline V gives CDR1 DFQATT, CDR2 SNEGSKA (reference sequence). This CDR3 has 13 residues. CDR3 in amino acids: CSARTGAPETQYF. The CDR3 region has the DNA TGCAGTGCTAGAACCGGGGCTCCCGAGACCCAGTACTTC.